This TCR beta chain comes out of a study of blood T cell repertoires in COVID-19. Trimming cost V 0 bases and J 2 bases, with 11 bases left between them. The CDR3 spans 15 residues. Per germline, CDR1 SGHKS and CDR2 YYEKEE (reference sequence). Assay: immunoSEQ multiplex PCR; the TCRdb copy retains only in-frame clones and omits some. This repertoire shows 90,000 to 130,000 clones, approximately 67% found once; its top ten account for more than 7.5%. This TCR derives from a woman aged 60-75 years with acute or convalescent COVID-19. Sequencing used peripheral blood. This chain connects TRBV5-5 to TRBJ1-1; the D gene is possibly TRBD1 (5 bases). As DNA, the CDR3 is TGTGCCAGCAGCTTGGGGGGCAGGGATAACACTGAAGCTTTCTTT. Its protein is CASSLGGRDNTEAFF.